A selection of T cell receptor beta chains follows, all from one sample in a study of PD-1 blockade in classical Hodgkin lymphoma. Sequencing was performed with immunoSEQ multiplex PCR; in TCRdb, only in-frame clones are kept and a portion is missing. Of about 24,000 clones listed, 81% are singletons. Material: peripheral blood mononuclear cells (PBMCs), obtained before the fourth cycle of nivolumab. Receptors originate from a human donor with classical Hodgkin lymphoma. CDR3s include the opening cysteine and the closing phenylalanine or tryptophan. The D gene is left open where the match is weak.

v_call d_call cdr3_aa
TRBV7-9 TRBD1 CASSGSTGGANYGYTF
TRBV28 NA CASTQNPATTNEKLFF
TRBV12-5 TRBD1 CASGTRDSDGYNSPLHF
TRBV18 NA CASSPNQETQYF
TRBV18 NA CASSPDQGDEQYF
TRBV9 TRBD1 CASSGGTGTDTQYF
TRBV7-8 NA CASSLSMNTEAFF
TRBV15 TRBD1 CATSRDGWDSGYGYTF
TRBV7-6 NA CASSLNRATQETQYF
TRBV28 TRBD2 CASSFAGGRVNEQFF
TRBV2 TRBD1 CASSSGGHQPQHF
TRBV1 NA CTSSQVRRVARTDTQYF
TRBV5-5 TRBD1 CASSPGGGQSNTEAFF
TRBV19 NA CASSIRLGTDTQYF
TRBV12-5 NA CASGLVTPQATYEQYF
TRBV5-1 NA CASSLGQGIEQYF
TRBV27 NA CASSLLLTGELFF
TRBV5-1 TRBD1 CASSAPDREGTEAFF
TRBV7-9 NA CASSFMSSNEQFF
TRBV27 NA CASSLSASSDTQYF
TRBV5-1 TRBD2 CASTWTSGGRNTGELFF
TRBV6-5 NA CASSLPGRTGEQYF
TRBV19 NA CASNREDYGYTF
TRBV11-3 NA CASSSGRSNTEAFF
TRBV14 NA CASSQVVGTQYF
TRBV19 NA CASSDRMGTEAFF
TRBV18 TRBD2 CASSLGTSGTSTDTQYF
TRBV9 NA CASSGGGPLNTEAFF
TRBV30 NA CACSEKQLLTEAFF
TRBV2 TRBD1 CASNSRRDSNTEAFF
TRBV29-1 TRBD1 CSVEGPSEGAYYGYTF
TRBV25-1 NA CASSEAGRTREKLFF
TRBV9 NA CASSGNRSNQPQHF
TRBV18 NA CASSPPGERYEQYF
TRBV28 TRBD2 CASSFIGLAGDADTQYF
TRBV6-6 TRBD1 CASTPTTSGQGDYTF
TRBV10-2 NA CASSAAYEQYF
TRBV19 NA CASSASWGYTEAFF
TRBV7-2 NA CASGGSPINQPQHF
TRBV11-2 NA CASSLVFRGNEQFF
TRBV10-2 NA CASSESAGVSYEQYF
TRBV27 TRBD2 CASSERLAGVETQYF
TRBV5-5 NA CASTPTKQGISANEKLFF
TRBV5-1 NA CASSLAGGYGYTF
TRBV6-5 NA CASSQSGPYYGYTF
TRBV6-6 NA CASSPLAPSYNF
TRBV7-9 TRBD2 CASSTGLAEIETQYF
TRBV5-1 NA CASSLDGVNEKLFF
TRBV4-1 NA CASSQTIQGGGQPQHF
TRBV5-1 TRBD1 CASSRGQGDTEAFF
TRBV7-3 NA CASSSDSSRTDTQYF